The 18 T cell receptor beta chains below come from one sample, sequenced in a study of shared clonotypes between healthy human individuals. Measured with immunoSEQ multiplex PCR; TCRdb has only the in-frame clones, and not every one. The sample consists of approximately 980,000 clones, approximately 80% of them appearing once. Material: memory CD4+ T cells sorted from blood. Subset meaning: CD45RA-negative fraction. The receptors come from a man aged 18 to 30 in good health.

The rearrangement links TRBV7-2 to TRBJ2-5; D is unresolved. The CDR3 totals 13 residues. V was clipped by 5 bases and J by 4 bases, with 11 bases between them. The germline V gene has CDR1 SGHTA and CDR2 FQGNSA. The CDR3 DNA sequence: TGTGCCAGCAGCCTCGGGTCGACAGAGACCCAGTACTTC. Amino acid sequence: CASSLGSTETQYF. The full variable domain, its missing parts supplied by reference TRBV7-2 and TRBJ2-5, is GAGVSQSPSNKVTEKGKDVELRCDPISGHTALYWYRQSLGQGLEFLIYFQGNSAPDKSGLPSDRFSAERTGGSVSTLTIQRTQQEDSAVYLCASSLGSTETQYFGPGTRLLVL.

J is TRBJ2-3 and V is TRBV7-2; possibly TRBD2 for D (7 bases). The CDR3 consists of 17 residues. In germline, CDR1 is SGHTA, CDR2 FQGNSA. Trimming took off 2 bases at V and 2 bases at J, with 17 bases between the two ends. The CDR3 is CASSLFPRGALTDTQYF. The CDR3, as DNA: TGTGCCAGCAGCTTATTTCCACGGGGGGCTCTCACAGATACGCAGTATTTT.

V and J are TRBV7-9 and TRBJ2-3; D unresolved. The germline CDR1 and CDR2 sequences are SEHNR and FQNEAQ (reference sequence). The V end was cut by 1 base, the J end by 2 bases, with 7 bases between. CDR3 size: 14 residues. The chain's CDR3 is CASSLGSFTDTQYF. The CDR3 region has the DNA TGTGCCAGCAGCTTAGGGAGTTTCACAGATACGCAGTATTTT.

Concerning this clone itself: The sample holds other DNA sequences that translate to the same CDR3. The chain combines TRBV28 with TRBJ1-2; D ambiguous. Germline CDR1 reads MDHEN; CDR2 reads SYDVKM. The V end lost 2 bases, the J end lost 0 bases, and 4 bases lay between the germline ends. This CDR3 is built from 13 residues. CDR3 region: CASSLAANYGYTF. For the CDR3, the DNA is TGTGCCAGCAGTTTAGCGGCTAACTATGGCTACACCTTC.

A few counts support this clone. This sample also contains other DNA sequences that code for the same CDR3. The rearrangement links TRBV9 to TRBJ1-6, with TRBD1 matching 10 bases. CDR1 SGDLS and CDR2 YYNGEE come from the germline V gene. V was clipped by 3 bases and J by 7 bases; unmatched bases: 1. CDR3 length: 14 amino acids. The CDR3 DNA is TGTGCCAGCAGCGGACAGGGGGCAAATTCACCCCTCCACTTT. Translating gives CASSGQGANSPLHF.

The chain recombines TRBV27 with TRBJ1-4; 9 bases match TRBD1. The V gene's germline CDR1 is MNHEY and CDR2 SMNVEV (reference sequence). This CDR3 contains 15 residues. The V and J ends lost 1 base and 5 bases, in that order; junction bases with no gene match: 2. CDR3 nucleotides: TGTGCCAGCAGTTTATTCGGGACAGGGAATGAAAAACTGTTTTTT. Amino acids: CASSLFGTGNEKLFF.

The chain recombines TRBV7-9 with TRBJ1-2, with D tentatively TRBD1 (6 bases). The CDR3 totals 15 residues. V was cut by 10 bases and J by 4 bases, with 22 bases left in between. Germline V gene sequence: CDR1 SEHNR, CDR2 FQNEAQ (reference sequence). CDR3 nucleotide sequence: TGTGCCACCTCCGGTCGTACCGGGGGCGTCTATGGCTACACCTTC. It is translated as CATSGRTGGVYGYTF.

In this sample, this clone turned up once. The chain uses TRBV27 and TRBJ1-1; the D is unclear. The V end lost 0 bases, the J end lost 2 bases, and 10 bases lay between the germline ends. This CDR3 contains 15 residues. Looked up from germline, CDR1 is MNHEY and CDR2 is SMNVEV (reference sequence). DNA of the CDR3: TGTGCCAGCAGTTTATCGTGGGCCTTCAACACTGAAGCTTTCTTT. Translation: CASSLSWAFNTEAFF.

This sequence joins TRBV7-2 and TRBJ2-1; possibly TRBD2 for D (6 bases). The V gene's germline CDR1 is SGHTA and CDR2 FQGNSA. The V end was cut by 5 bases, the J end by 10 bases, with 15 bases between. The CDR3 totals 13 residues. The CDR3 loop is CASSPRQGGEQFF. In nucleotides, the CDR3 is TGTGCCAGCAGCCCCCGTCAGGGAGGAGAGCAGTTCTTC.

The chain carries TRBV19 and TRBJ2-3; 15 nucleotides agree with TRBD2. The germline V gene encodes CDR1 LNHDA and CDR2 SQIVND (reference sequence). This CDR3 comprises 19 residues. Germline trimming cut 6 bases from V and 6 bases from J; bases unmatched to any gene: 16. The CDR3 nucleotides read TGTGCCAGTAGCGTGATTCATGCCGGGACTAGCGGGGGGCGGGATACGCAGTATTTT. Translated: CASSVIHAGTSGGRDTQYF. The full variable domain, with the rest looked up from reference TRBV19 and TRBJ2-3, is DGGITQSPKYLFRKEGQNVTLSCEQNLNHDAMYWYRQDPGQGLRLIYYSQIVNDFQKGDIAEGYSVSREKKESFPLTVTSAQKNPTAFYLCASSVIHAGTSGGRDTQYFGPGTRLTVL.

The chain links TRBV5-1 to TRBJ2-1; 9 nucleotides agree with TRBD1. The germline CDR1 and CDR2 sequences are SGHRS and YFSETQ. The CDR3 totals 15 residues. Unmatched junction bases numbered 5, after V lost 4 bases and J lost 3 bases. CDR3: CASSPRDRDYNEQFF. The CDR3, as DNA: TGCGCCAGCAGCCCCCGGGACAGGGACTACAATGAGCAGTTCTTC.

This clone showed up just once. The chain combines TRBV19 with TRBJ2-1, with 9 bases matching TRBD2. V shed 1 base, J shed 6 bases, and the junction held 4 bases outside the gene matches. In germline, CDR1 is LNHDA, CDR2 SQIVND (reference sequence). This CDR3 comprises 15 residues. The CDR3 DNA is TGTGCCAGTAGTATAGGCGGGAGGGCCGGCAATGAGCAGTTCTTC. Translated, it gives CASSIGGRAGNEQFF.

Concerning this clone itself: Other DNA sequences in the sample encode the same CDR3. This chain connects TRBV6-5 to TRBJ2-7, with D tentatively TRBD1 (5 bases). The V end lost 3 bases, the J end lost 1 base, and 10 bases lay between the germline ends. Germline CDR1 and CDR2: MNHEY and SVGAGI. CDR3 length: 14 residues. The CDR3 loop reads CASSYLGVSYEQYF. CDR3 bases: TGTGCCAGCAGTTATTTAGGGGTATCCTACGAGCAGTACTTC.

This clone appeared a single time. The rearrangement joins TRBV6-5 to TRBJ1-5; 8 bases are a match to TRBD1. The germline gives CDR1 MNHEY, CDR2 SVGAGI. CDR3 length equals 13 residues. Trimming took 6 bases from V and 3 from J; bases not matched to a gene: 1. The DNA for the CDR3 is TGTGCCAGCAGCAGGGGGCCCAATCAGCCCCAGCATTTT. Its protein is CASSRGPNQPQHF.

The CDR3 region is CASSPITGGLYNEQFF. The CDR3 nucleotides read TGCGCCAGCAGCCCCATAACAGGGGGTCTTTACAATGAGCAGTTCTTC. This chain joins TRBV4-1 and TRBJ2-1; 8 bases map to TRBD1. The trim removed 4 bases at V and 4 bases at J, leaving 9 bases unmatched. Germline assignment: CDR1 MGHRA and CDR2 YSYEKL. The CDR3 runs to 16 residues.

This clone was seen only a few times. A single base separates this from a much larger clone, so it may be a read error. Other DNA sequences in the sample encode the same CDR3. V is TRBV6-1 and J is TRBJ1-5, with D unclear. The germline V and J ends were trimmed by 1 base and 0 bases, with 7 bases remaining between them. This CDR3 spans 15 amino acids. Germline-derived CDR1 and CDR2 are MNHNS and SASEGT. The CDR3 DNA reads as TGTGCCAGCAGTGAAGGGACGGATAGCAATCAGCCCCAGCATTTT. Its protein is CASSEGTDSNQPQHF.

The chain is built from TRBV11-2 and TRBJ2-7; the match to TRBD2 covers 12 bases. This CDR3 spans 17 amino acids. The germline gives CDR1 SGHAT, CDR2 FQNNGV. V gave up 5 bases and J gave up 2 bases; unmatched junction bases: 10. This CDR3 is CASSRAGTSGSTYEQYF. The CDR3 bases are TGTGCCAGCAGCCGAGCAGGGACTAGCGGGTCCACCTACGAGCAGTACTTC. Based on the CDR3 plus reference TRBV11-2 and TRBJ2-7, the full variable domain is EAGVAQSPRYKIIEKRQSVAFWCNPISGHATLYWYQQILGQGPKLLIQFQNNGVVDDSQLPKDRFSAERLKGVDSTLKIQPAKLEDSAVYLCASSRAGTSGSTYEQYFGPGTRLTVT.

This clone has a handful of counts. This rearrangement joins TRBV7-8 to TRBJ2-1, with D tentatively TRBD1 (6 bases). V was shortened by 0 bases and J by 10 bases, with 13 bases between the two germline ends. Germline V gene lookup returns CDR1 SGHVS and CDR2 FQNEAQ. The CDR3 length is 14 residues. The chain's CDR3 is CASSLAYRDREQFF. The CDR3 nucleotides read TGTGCCAGCAGCTTAGCGTACCGAGACAGGGAGCAGTTCTTC.